Following are 29 T cell receptor beta chains from one sample sequenced in a study of T cell responses to AZD1222 COVID-19 vaccine. Method: immunoSEQ multiplex PCR; TCRdb's copy keeps in-frame clones and lacks some. The sample includes some 150,000 clones, approximately 86% seen only once; the top ten take under 7%. The sample was peripheral blood, taken 28 days after the second dose of the MenACWY control vaccine. These receptors were obtained from an adult who received the MenACWY meningococcal vaccine as a control.

This chain joins TRBV3-1 (or the pseudogene TRBV3-2) and TRBJ1-2, with D possibly matching TRBD1 (6 bases). The V end lost 4 bases, the J end lost 8 bases, and 17 bases lay between the germline ends. Germline CDR1 reads LGHDT; CDR2 reads YNNKEL (reference sequence). This CDR3 is built from 14 residues. The CDR3 bases are TGTGCCAGCAGCCCGGACAGCTCCGGGGACGGCTACACCTTC. Protein: CASSPDSSGDGYTF.

DNA for the CDR3: TGCGCCAGCAGCTCCGACCCGTCGGGGGCCAACGTCCTGACTTTC. It yields the protein CASSSDPSGANVLTF. This chain uses TRBV5-1 with TRBJ2-6; D gene unclear. The germline gives CDR1 SGHRS, CDR2 YFSETQ. There are 15 residues in the CDR3. Trimming left V 3 bases short and J 4 bases short, with 11 bases between.

The gene calls are TRBV11-3 and TRBJ1-6; D not resolved. The CDR3 is made up of 17 amino acids. Per the germline V gene, CDR1 is SGHNT and CDR2 is YENEEA. Trimming removed 3 bases at V and 0 bases at J, with 12 bases between. CDR3 sequence (DNA): TGTGCCAGCAGCTTTTTTGACGGGGACTCCTATAATTCACCCCTCCACTTT. This encodes CASSFFDGDSYNSPLHF.

This clone appeared a few times. The genes are TRBV10-1 and TRBJ1-2; 7 bases map to TRBD1. The trim removed 7 bases at V and 2 bases at J, leaving 10 bases unmatched. The CDR3 is made up of 15 amino acids. The germline V gene has CDR1 WNHNN and CDR2 SYGVQD (reference sequence). Written as DNA, the CDR3 is TGCGCCAGCATTTCGAAGGGACAGACGAACTATGGCTACACCTTC. As protein: CASISKGQTNYGYTF.

The chain combines TRBV24-1 with TRBJ1-2; D possibly corresponds to TRBD1 (6 bases). The CDR3 totals 15 residues. V lost 4 bases to trimming and J lost 8 bases, with 19 bases between them. Germline lookup yields CDR1 KGHDR and CDR2 SFDVKD. DNA for the CDR3: TGTGCCACCAGTGACTCACCGGACAGCTATGGAGGCTACACCTTC. As protein: CATSDSPDSYGGYTF.

The J gene is TRBJ2-1, the V gene TRBV7-9, with D possibly called TRBD1 or TRBD2 (6 bases each). The CDR3 totals 14 residues. V lost 1 base and J lost 7, with 11 bases in between. Germline CDR1 and CDR2: SEHNR and FQNEAQ (reference sequence). The CDR3 protein is CASSLVWGANEQFF. The DNA for the CDR3 is TGTGCCAGCAGCTTAGTGTGGGGGGCAAATGAGCAGTTCTTC.

The V call is TRBV7-8, the J call TRBJ2-7; D perhaps matches TRBD2 (5 bases). The CDR3 contains 17 residues. V was cut by 5 bases and J by 2 bases, with 22 bases left in between. The germline V gene has CDR1 SGHVS and CDR2 FQNEAQ. The CDR3 region is CASSAPVEGRATYEQYF. The CDR3 DNA reads as TGTGCCAGCAGCGCACCCGTCGAAGGGCGGGCGACCTACGAGCAGTACTTC.

The chain couples TRBV5-1 to TRBJ1-2, with no clear D. The CDR3 loop spans 13 amino acids. Germline CDR1 is SGHRS and CDR2 is YFSETQ. Deletions cut 2 bases from V and 0 bases from J, with 5 bases between. The CDR3 nucleotides read TGCGCCAGCAGCTTCAGAGCTAACTATGGCTACACCTTC. Residues: CASSFRANYGYTF.

J is TRBJ1-1 and V is TRBV7-3, with a tentative D call TRBD1 (5 bases). CDR1 and CDR2 (germline): SGHTA, FQGTGA. Between the trimmed V and J ends, which lost 2 bases and 1 base, there was a span of 11 bases. The length of the CDR3 is 15 residues. CDR3 sequence (DNA): TGTGCCAGCAGCTTAGAAGGGGAACCGAACACTGAAGCTTTCTTT. Protein sequence: CASSLEGEPNTEAFF.

The rearrangement joins TRBV15 to TRBJ1-1; the D is unclear. Trimming shortened V by 2 bases and J by 3 bases, and 7 bases separated the two germline ends. Germline V CDR1 and CDR2: LNHNV, YYDKDF (reference sequence). The CDR3 spans 13 residues. The CDR3 is CATSRSIDTEAFF. The CDR3 DNA follows: TGTGCCACCAGCAGAAGTATAGACACTGAAGCTTTCTTT.

A word on this clone: Sequence at one end of the junction differs from germline and may be a read error. V and J are TRBV7-7 and TRBJ2-5; no clear D. This CDR3 region has 12 residues. From germline, CDR1 is SSHAT and CDR2 FNYEAQ (reference sequence). Here the CDR3 reads CASSPSGETQYF. CDR3 nucleotide sequence: TGTGCTAGCAGCCCTAGTGGCGAGACCCAGTACTTC.

This rearrangement joins TRBV19 to TRBJ2-2, with D perhaps assigned TRBD1 or TRBD2 (5 bases each). Trimming cost V 10 bases and J 5 bases, with 23 bases left between them. Germline V CDR1 and CDR2: LNHDA, SQIVND (reference sequence). CDR3 size: 16 residues. The CDR3 sequence: CATTTVGVIETGELFF. Here the CDR3 DNA reads TGTGCCACCACGACCGTGGGGGTCATAGAGACCGGGGAGCTGTTTTTT.

This sequence joins TRBV29-1 and TRBJ1-5; tentative D call: TRBD1 (5 bases). With 3 bases removed from V and 3 bases from J, the gap between germline ends came to 9 bases. CDR1 is SQVTM, CDR2 ANQGSEA, per germline. The CDR3 extends over 13 amino acids. CDR3 amino acids: CSVEKGPNQPQHF. DNA for the CDR3: TGCAGCGTTGAGAAGGGGCCCAATCAGCCCCAGCATTTT.

V and J are TRBV6-2 or TRBV6-3 and TRBJ1-5; unclear D gene. CDR1 is MNHEY and CDR2 is SVGEGT in the germline V gene. This CDR3 is built from 15 residues. Trimming cost V 5 bases and J 0 bases, with 11 bases left between them. The CDR3 region is CASSPGSASNQPQHF. The DNA for the CDR3 is TGTGCCAGCAGTCCGGGGAGCGCTAGCAATCAGCCCCAGCATTTT.

The chain carries TRBV7-2 and TRBJ1-4; possible D gene TRBD1, 6 bases. CDR3 length: 13 residues. CDR1 and CDR2 (germline): SGHTA, FQGNSA. V was clipped by 8 bases and J by 2 bases, with 9 bases between them. For the CDR3, the DNA is TGTGCCAGCGGGAGGGGGACTAATGAAAAACTGTTTTTT. Translated: CASGRGTNEKLFF.

This clone showed up just a few times. In nucleotides, the CDR3 is TGCGCCAGCAGCCTAGGACGGAGCGCAACTAATGAAAAACTGTTTTTT. It encodes CASSLGRSATNEKLFF. The chain employs TRBV4-1 and TRBJ1-4; D ambiguous. V was cut by 4 bases and J by 0 bases, with 12 bases left in between. From germline, CDR1 is MGHRA and CDR2 YSYEKL. The CDR3 spans 16 residues.

The chain is built from TRBV6-1 and TRBJ2-7; 10 bases are shared with TRBD2. CDR3 size: 16 residues. V dropped 3 bases and J dropped 2; count of bases not matched to a gene: 7. The germline V gene has CDR1 MNHNS and CDR2 SASEGT. The CDR3 spells CASSDHIAGGPYEQYF. The DNA of the CDR3 is TGTGCCAGCAGTGACCACATAGCGGGGGGCCCCTACGAGCAGTACTTC.

The chain joins TRBV6-2 or TRBV6-3 to TRBJ1-2; 12 positions match TRBD1. Germline V gene lookup returns CDR1 MNHEY and CDR2 SVGEGT. V lost 4 bases, J lost 3 bases, and 12 bases stayed unmatched. The CDR3 sequence is 18 residues long. In DNA, the CDR3 is TGTGCCAGCAGTTTTCATCCGGGACAGGGGGCAGGAGACTATGGCTACACCTTC. This encodes CASSFHPGQGAGDYGYTF.

The chain employs TRBV5-1 and TRBJ2-5; perhaps TRBD1 as D (5 bases). This CDR3 contains 14 residues. V dropped 3 bases and J dropped 5 bases, with 14 bases sitting between them. In germline, CDR1 is SGHRS, CDR2 YFSETQ. The CDR3: CASSSQGYGETQYF. CDR3 nucleotides: TGCGCCAGCAGCTCGCAGGGATACGGGGAGACCCAGTACTTC. Using reference TRBV5-1 and TRBJ2-5 for the parts outside the CDR3, the full variable domain is KAGVTQTPRYLIKTRGQQVTLSCSPISGHRSVSWYQQTPGQGLQFLFEYFSETQRNKGNFPGRFSGRQFSNSRSEMNVSTLELGDSALYLCASSSQGYGETQYFGPGTRLLVL.

The chain joins TRBV4-1 to TRBJ1-2, with 7 bases fitting TRBD1. V dropped 4 bases and J dropped 9; count of bases not matched to a gene: 5. This CDR3 comprises 12 residues. CDR1 and CDR2 (germline): MGHRA, YSYEKL. DNA of the CDR3: TGCGCCAGCAGCCCCGAACAGGGGCGCTACACCTTC. This gives the protein CASSPEQGRYTF.

The chain is built from TRBV11-3 and TRBJ2-1; D perhaps matches TRBD1 (6 bases). The germline V gene encodes CDR1 SGHNT and CDR2 YENEEA. This CDR3 region has 15 residues. Trimming left V 4 bases short and J 0 bases short, with 10 bases between. The CDR3 bases are TGTGCCAGCAGCTCACAGGGCTTCTCCTACAATGAGCAGTTCTTC. Translating it yields CASSSQGFSYNEQFF.

The chain is built from TRBV5-1 and TRBJ1-6; D not resolved. This CDR3 region has 14 residues. The V and J ends lost 0 bases and 7 bases respectively, with 8 bases between them. Germline CDR1 and CDR2: SGHRS and YFSETQ. CDR3 protein: CASSLGNGNSPLHF. The CDR3 region has the DNA TGCGCCAGCAGCTTGGGGAACGGGAATTCACCCCTCCACTTT.

The chain employs TRBV29-1 and TRBJ2-1; D perhaps matches TRBD1 (7 bases). Germline V gene data show CDR1 as SQVTM and CDR2 as ANQGSEA. There are 19 residues in the CDR3. The germline V and J ends were trimmed by 3 bases and 2 bases, with 26 bases remaining between them. CDR3 protein: CSVDGTDREDGGAYNEQFF. The CDR3, as DNA: TGCAGCGTTGATGGGACAGACAGGGAGGATGGCGGAGCCTACAATGAGCAGTTCTTC.

The gene calls are TRBV7-9 and TRBJ2-5, with 10 bases that match TRBD1. CDR1 is SEHNR and CDR2 is FQNEAQ in the germline V gene (reference sequence). This CDR3 spans 13 amino acids. Trimming took 5 bases from V and 5 from J; bases not matched to a gene: 2. The DNA of the CDR3 is TGTGCCAGCAGCCAGGACAGGGGGGAGACCCAGTACTTC. Its translation: CASSQDRGETQYF.

V is TRBV9 and J is TRBJ2-2; 10 nucleotides line up with TRBD2. The CDR3 runs to 17 residues. The V segment lost 0 bases and the J segment 2 bases; nucleotides outside the gene matches: 4. Germline V gene data show CDR1 as SGDLS and CDR2 as YYNGEE. The CDR3 coding sequence is TGTGCCAGCAGCGTAGATGCACTAGCGGGAAACACCGGGGAGCTGTTTTTT. Encoded protein: CASSVDALAGNTGELFF.

The genes are TRBV9 and TRBJ2-5, with 11 bases identical to TRBD2. With 0 bases clipped from V and 5 bases from J, the junction kept 6 bases outside the gene matches. CDR1 and CDR2 (germline): SGDLS, YYNGEE. The CDR3 consists of 16 residues. The CDR3 DNA follows: TGTGCCAGCAGCGTAGCTCCTAGCGGGGGGCGGGAGACCCAGTACTTC. Protein: CASSVAPSGGRETQYF.

This clone showed up just a few times. V is TRBV6-4 and J is TRBJ1-6; D ambiguous. CDR3 length: 15 residues. Germline V gene lookup returns CDR1 MRHNA and CDR2 SNTAGT. Trimming took 3 bases from V and 7 from J, leaving 13 bases between them. CDR3 amino acids: CASSENSLSNSPLHF. CDR3 sequence (DNA): TGTGCCAGCAGTGAGAACAGCCTTTCCAATTCACCCCTCCACTTT.

The CDR3 protein is CASSQSREVSNQPQHF. In DNA form, the CDR3 reads TGCGCCAGCAGTCAATCGAGAGAAGTTAGCAATCAGCCCCAGCATTTT. V gene TRBV23-1 combines with J gene TRBJ1-5; no firm D call. TRBV23-1 is an ORF; its function is uncertain. V lost 0 bases to trimming and J lost 0 bases, with 9 bases between them. The CDR3 is 16 amino acids.

The rearrangement links TRBV28 to TRBJ2-2, with 7 nucleotides matching TRBD1. The germline V gene has CDR1 MDHEN and CDR2 SYDVKM. Trimming at V came to 7 bases and at J to 5 bases, leaving 16 bases not matched to a gene. The CDR3 consists of 17 residues. This CDR3 reads CASIKYKGTVLTGELFF. The CDR3 DNA sequence: TGTGCCAGCATAAAGTACAAAGGGACAGTGCTTACCGGGGAGCTGTTTTTT.